The rows below give T cell receptor beta chains drawn from one sample of a study of cytotoxic CD8 clonotypes in ibrutinib-treated CLL. Data came from immunoSEQ multiplex PCR; TCRdb stores just in-frame clones and leaves some out. The table lists 90,000 to 95,000 clones, 60% to 80% of them singletons. Sequenced here: PBMCs, sampled after 24 months of ibrutinib treatment. These receptors were taken from a human donor with chronic lymphocytic leukemia. CDR3s include the opening cysteine and the closing phenylalanine or tryptophan. Fields, in order: V gene, D gene, clone size, J gene, CDR3 DNA, CDR3 protein. The D gene is left open where the match is weak. Where a row states a size, it is once, few, many or the class of an expanded clone; other rows omit it.

V: TRBV28; D: TRBD1; size: -; J: TRBJ1-2; DNA: TGTGCCAGCAGTTTACGCCCTCAGGGACAGCTATATGGCTACACCTTC; CDR3: CASSLRPQGQLYGYTF
V: TRBV7-9; D: -; size: -; J: TRBJ2-7; DNA: TGTGCCAGCAGCCGTATGAGGTTC; CDR3: CASSRMRF
V: TRBV5-6; D: -; size: -; J: TRBJ1-2; DNA: TGTGCCAGCAGCTTGGAGACCCCCTATGGCTACACCTTC; CDR3: CASSLETPYGYTF
V: TRBV19; D: -; size: -; J: TRBJ2-1; DNA: TGTGCCAGTAGTCCGTCACCTACCTACAATGAGCAGTTCTTC; CDR3: CASSPSPTYNEQFF
V: TRBV19; D: TRBD1; size: -; J: TRBJ1-2; DNA: TGTGCCAGTATAGAGACAGGGGATAACTATGGCTACACCTTC; CDR3: CASIETGDNYGYTF
V: TRBV28; D: -; size: -; J: TRBJ2-4; DNA: TGTGCCAGCAGTTCGCCCGCAGGGAGAGGTGACAAAAACATTCAGTACTTC; CDR3: CASSSPAGRGDKNIQYF
V: TRBV9; D: TRBD2; size: -; J: TRBJ2-1; DNA: TGTGCCAGCAGCGTAAGCCCAGCGGGAGACGGGATGGGCTCCTACAATGAGCAGTTCTTC; CDR3: CASSVSPAGDGMGSYNEQFF
V: TRBV7-2; D: TRBD2; size: -; J: TRBJ2-2; DNA: TGTGCCAGCAGCTTAGGACTAGCAGGCACCGGGGAGCTGTTTTTT; CDR3: CASSLGLAGTGELFF
V: TRBV7-9; D: TRBD2; size: once; J: TRBJ2-5; DNA: TGTGCCAGCAGCTTAGCTAGCGGGATTGAGACCCAGTACTTC; CDR3: CASSLASGIETQYF
V: TRBV28; D: TRBD1; size: -; J: TRBJ2-1; DNA: TGTGCCAGCAGTCACGACAGGGGGCTTCGGTTCTTC; CDR3: CASSHDRGLRFF
V: TRBV6-1; D: -; size: -; J: TRBJ1-5; DNA: TGTGCCAGCAGTGAAGCGGACCGAAATCAGCCCCAGCATTTT; CDR3: CASSEADRNQPQHF
V: TRBV4-1; D: -; size: -; J: TRBJ1-2; DNA: TGCGCCAGCAGCCATCCGCAGGGGAACTATGGCTACACCTTC; CDR3: CASSHPQGNYGYTF
V: TRBV10-3; D: TRBD1; size: -; J: TRBJ1-1; DNA: TGTGCCATCAGTGGACAGGGTTCGGGCACTGAAGCTTTCTTT; CDR3: CAISGQGSGTEAFF
V: TRBV28; D: TRBD1; size: -; J: TRBJ1-5; DNA: TGTGCCAGCAGTCCTCACACAGGGGGCAATCAGCCCCAGCATTTT; CDR3: CASSPHTGGNQPQHF
V: TRBV5-1; D: TRBD1; size: -; J: TRBJ1-1; DNA: TGCGCCAGCAGCTTGTCGGACAGGGGCACTGAAGCTTTCTTT; CDR3: CASSLSDRGTEAFF
V: TRBV7-2; D: -; size: -; J: TRBJ2-7; DNA: TGTGCCAGCAGCTTAGACAGCGGCGATACCTACGAGCAGTACTTC; CDR3: CASSLDSGDTYEQYF
V: TRBV4-1; D: -; size: -; J: TRBJ2-7; DNA: TGCGCCAGCAGCCAAGATCCAGCCGTACTTTTATCCTACGAGCAGTACTTC; CDR3: CASSQDPAVLLSYEQYF
V: TRBV7-9; D: -; size: few; J: TRBJ2-2; DNA: TGTGCCAGCAGCTTACAGAGACAGGACCCCGGGGAGCTGTTTTTT; CDR3: CASSLQRQDPGELFF
V: TRBV6-5; D: TRBD1; size: -; J: TRBJ2-1; DNA: TGTGCCAGCAGTTACCAGGGGGCCTCCTACAATGAGCAGTTCTTC; CDR3: CASSYQGASYNEQFF
V: TRBV6-1; D: -; size: once; J: TRBJ2-7; DNA: TGTGCCACCCTTAGGTCTGGGTCGGGGGAGCAGTACTTC; CDR3: CATLRSGSGEQYF
V: TRBV7-2; D: -; size: -; J: TRBJ1-6; DNA: TGTGCCAGCAGCCCCAGGGCGGGTGGGAATTCACCCCTCCACTTT; CDR3: CASSPRAGGNSPLHF
V: TRBV5-1; D: -; size: -; J: TRBJ2-2; DNA: TGCGCCAGCAGCTCTGGACAGTACACCGGGGAGCTGTTTTTT; CDR3: CASSSGQYTGELFF
V: TRBV7-9; D: TRBD1; size: -; J: TRBJ1-4; DNA: TGTGCCAGCAGCTGGGGGGGACAGGGGATTAATGAAAAACTGTTTTTT; CDR3: CASSWGGQGINEKLFF
V: TRBV2; D: TRBD1; size: -; J: TRBJ2-3; DNA: TGTGCCAGCAGTCCTGACAGGACAGGGTCCCTCGTAAGACACACAGATACGCAGTATTTT; CDR3: CASSPDRTGSLVRHTDTQYF
V: TRBV5-5; D: -; size: -; J: TRBJ1-1; DNA: TGTGCCAGCAGCATGGAGGAGACAGCTGAAGCTTTCTTT; CDR3: CASSMEETAEAFF
V: TRBV5-5; D: TRBD2; size: -; J: TRBJ2-7; DNA: TGTGCCAGCACCCTACTAGCGGGATACGAGCAGTACTTC; CDR3: CASTLLAGYEQYF
V: TRBV9; D: TRBD1; size: -; J: TRBJ1-1; DNA: TGTGCCAGCAGCGTGACAGGGGGCCCGTCGGCTGAAGCTTTCTTT; CDR3: CASSVTGGPSAEAFF
V: TRBV21-1; D: -; size: once; J: TRBJ2-7; DNA: TGTGCCAGCAGCCCTTCCTGGACAGGGAAGAGCTCCTACGAGCAGTACTTC; CDR3: CASSPSWTGKSSYEQYF